This T cell receptor beta chain was observed in a study of blood T cell repertoires in COVID-19. Study background: PBMCs, B-cell-depleted T cells, or T cells provided the cDNA or gDNA that made up the material.

Original analysis: Quantification of nucleated cells was approximated via reference gene primer amplification. TCRdb's table, derived via immunoSEQ multiplex PCR, lists solely in-frame clones and lacks some. V and J calls and clone size are given by that table; D and trimming were obtained from the DNA. The table shows fewer than 110,000 clones, with just over 90% occurring only once. CDR1 and CDR2 (germline): LGHNA, YNFKEQ. The CDR3 is 15 residues long. V shed 1 base and J 3 bases; nucleotides not matched to a gene: 2. The V gene is TRBV4-2, the J gene TRBJ2-2, with 7 bases aligning to TRBD1. Sample: peripheral blood. The TCR comes from a woman aged 25-40 years with acute or convalescent COVID-19. This CDR3 is CASSQGQGDTGELFF. As DNA, the CDR3 is TGTGCCAGCAGCCAAGGACAGGGAGACACCGGGGAGCTGTTTTTT.